Here is one TCR beta chain with its context. Its antigen is unknown. The data derive from a study of cytomegalovirus exposure and HLA in healthy donors. Points from the study as a whole: Compared with the roughly 670-donor mean, an Asian-associated ancestry cluster reportedly had fewer N-insertions, according to a later analysis. TCR beta V- and J-gene trimming, according to a later analysis, was linked to a missense DCLRE1C variant. Per published accounts, TCR beta sequences correctly predicted the HLA-A and HLA-B alleles of most subjects.

The study ran its PCR with 60 Vbeta and 13 Jbeta primers. Repertoires were generated with immunoSEQ multiplex PCR, while TCRdb's copy carries only in-frame clones and drops some. The sample holds around 130,000 clones, roughly four fifths seen once. The CDR3 has 13 amino acids. Germline assignment: CDR1 WSHSY and CDR2 SAAADI. Between the trimmed V and J ends, which lost 5 bases and 7 bases, there was a span of 14 bases. Nominal health characterized the donors when sampled, though unrecorded immune exposures were likely. Input material: PBMCs. This receptor was taken from a woman between 45 and 65 years old in good health and CMV-seronegative. This chain connects TRBV10-2 to TRBJ1-2, with a weak D call TRBD1 (6 bases). The CDR3 loop reads CASSPNRDRGYTF. The CDR3 coding sequence is TGCGCCAGCAGTCCCAACAGGGACCGTGGCTACACCTTC.